This T cell receptor beta chain comes out of a study of shared clonotypes between healthy human individuals. Overall study results and limits: Researchers sampled only blood; tissue repertoires likely differ. Some clonotypes were shared by all four sorted-subset donors, while others were not shared. The non-shared ones had lower generation probabilities than the shared ones. Clonotype sharing among donors was expected to depend on sequencing depth.

CDR1 SEHNR and CDR2 FQNEAQ come from the germline V gene (reference sequence). The CDR3 is 15 amino acids. V dropped 1 base and J dropped 7 bases, with 16 bases sitting between them. Of note for this clone: The target antigen is unknown.

Clones were sequenced by immunoSEQ multiplex PCR, and TCRdb holds only the in-frame ones, with some missing. The table has 950,000 to 1,200,000 clones, roughly 77% seen once; the top ten hold roughly 0.82%. The chain links TRBV7-9 to TRBJ1-2; possible D gene TRBD1, 5 bases. The sequence was collected from a man younger than 30 in good health. Some clones in this sample may be carry-over from other donors' samples. Sequencing was carried out using memory CD4+ T cells from PBMCs. Subset denoted: CD45RA-negative fraction. The DNA for the CDR3 is TGTGCCAGCAGCTTAGTCGGCTTGGCAGGGTTTGGCTACACCTTC. Protein product: CASSLVGLAGFGYTF. The full variable domain, in which reference TRBV7-9 and TRBJ1-2 provide the parts outside the CDR3, is DTGVSQNPRHKITKRGQNVTFRCDPISEHNRLYWYRQTLGQGPEFLTYFQNEAQLEKSRLLSDRFSAERPKGSFSTLEIQRTEQGDSAMYLCASSLVGLAGFGYTFGSGTRLTVV.